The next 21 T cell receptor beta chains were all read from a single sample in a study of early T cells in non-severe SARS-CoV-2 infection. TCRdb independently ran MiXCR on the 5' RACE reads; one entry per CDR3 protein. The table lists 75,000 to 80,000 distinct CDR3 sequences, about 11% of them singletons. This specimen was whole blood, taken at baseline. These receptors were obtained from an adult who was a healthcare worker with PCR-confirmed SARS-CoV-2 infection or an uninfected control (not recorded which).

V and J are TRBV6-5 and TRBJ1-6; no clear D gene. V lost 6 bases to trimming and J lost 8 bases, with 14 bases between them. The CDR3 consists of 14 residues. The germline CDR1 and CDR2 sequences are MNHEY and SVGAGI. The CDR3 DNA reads TGTGCCAGCAGGGACCGCGTATATGATTCACCCCTCCACTTT. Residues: CASRDRVYDSPLHF.

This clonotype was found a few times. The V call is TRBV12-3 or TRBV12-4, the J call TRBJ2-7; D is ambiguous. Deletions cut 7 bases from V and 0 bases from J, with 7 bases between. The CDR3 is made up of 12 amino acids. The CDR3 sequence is CASTASSYEQYF. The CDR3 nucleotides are TGTGCCAGCACGGCTAGCTCCTACGAGCAGTACTTC.

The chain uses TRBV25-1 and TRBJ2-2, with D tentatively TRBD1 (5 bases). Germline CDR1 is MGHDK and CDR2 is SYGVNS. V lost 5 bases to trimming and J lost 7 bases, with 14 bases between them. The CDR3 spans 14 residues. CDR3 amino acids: CASSTGPGSGELFF. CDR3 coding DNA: TGTGCCAGCAGTACAGGACCTGGCAGCGGGGAGCTGTTTTTT.

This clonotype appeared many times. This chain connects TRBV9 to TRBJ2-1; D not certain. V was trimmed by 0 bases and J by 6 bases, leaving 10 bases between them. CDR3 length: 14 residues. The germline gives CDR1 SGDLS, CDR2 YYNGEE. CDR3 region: CASSVEDRSNEQFF. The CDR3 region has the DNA TGTGCCAGCAGCGTAGAGGACCGATCCAATGAGCAGTTCTTC.

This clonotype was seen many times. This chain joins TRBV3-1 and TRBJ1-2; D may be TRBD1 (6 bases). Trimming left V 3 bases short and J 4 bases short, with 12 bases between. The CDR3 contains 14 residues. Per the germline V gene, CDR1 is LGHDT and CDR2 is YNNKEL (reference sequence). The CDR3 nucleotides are TGTGCCAGCAGCCAGGTACAGGGCCCCTATGGCTACACCTTC. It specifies CASSQVQGPYGYTF.

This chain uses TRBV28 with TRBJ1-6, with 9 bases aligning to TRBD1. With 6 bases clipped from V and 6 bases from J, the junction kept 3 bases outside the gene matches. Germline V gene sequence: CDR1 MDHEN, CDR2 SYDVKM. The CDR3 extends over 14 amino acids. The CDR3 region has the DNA TGTGCCAGCAGAACAGGGGGCGGTAATTCACCCCTCCACTTT. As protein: CASRTGGGNSPLHF.

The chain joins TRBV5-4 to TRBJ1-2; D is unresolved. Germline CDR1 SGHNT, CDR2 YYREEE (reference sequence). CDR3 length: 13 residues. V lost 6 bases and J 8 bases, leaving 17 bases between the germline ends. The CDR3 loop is CASTQALRPGYTF. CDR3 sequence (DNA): TGTGCCAGCACCCAAGCGCTGCGCCCGGGCTACACCTTC.

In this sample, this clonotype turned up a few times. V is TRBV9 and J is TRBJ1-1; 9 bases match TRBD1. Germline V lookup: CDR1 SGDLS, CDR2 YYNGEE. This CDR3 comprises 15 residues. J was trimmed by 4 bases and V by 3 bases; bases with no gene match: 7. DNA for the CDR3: TGTGCCAGCAGCGGGGCCGGGACAGGGATCACTGAAGCTTTCTTT. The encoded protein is CASSGAGTGITEAFF.

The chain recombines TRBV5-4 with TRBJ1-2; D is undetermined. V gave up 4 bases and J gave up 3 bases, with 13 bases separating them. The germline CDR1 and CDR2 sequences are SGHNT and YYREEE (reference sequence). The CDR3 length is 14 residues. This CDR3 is CASSPVNRDYGYTF. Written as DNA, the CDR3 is TGTGCCAGCAGCCCCGTGAATCGGGACTATGGCTACACCTTC.

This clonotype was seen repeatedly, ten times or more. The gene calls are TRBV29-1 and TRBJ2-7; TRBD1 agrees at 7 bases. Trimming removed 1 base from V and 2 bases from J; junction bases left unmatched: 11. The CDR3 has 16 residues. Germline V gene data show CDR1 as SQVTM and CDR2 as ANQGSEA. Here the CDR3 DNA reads TGCAGCGTTGAAGGGCCTCCCGGGACAGACGCCTACGAGCAGTACTTC. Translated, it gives CSVEGPPGTDAYEQYF.

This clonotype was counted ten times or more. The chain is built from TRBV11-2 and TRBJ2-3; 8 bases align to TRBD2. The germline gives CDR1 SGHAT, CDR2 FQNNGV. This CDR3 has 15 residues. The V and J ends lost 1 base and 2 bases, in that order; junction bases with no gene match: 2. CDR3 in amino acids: CASSLGGGLTDTQYF. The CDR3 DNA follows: TGTGCCAGCAGCTTAGGCGGGGGGCTCACAGATACGCAGTATTTT.

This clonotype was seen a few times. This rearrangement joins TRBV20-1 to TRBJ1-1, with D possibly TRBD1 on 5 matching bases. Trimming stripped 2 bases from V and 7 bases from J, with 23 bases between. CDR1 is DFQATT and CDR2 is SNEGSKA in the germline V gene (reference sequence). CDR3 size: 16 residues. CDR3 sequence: CSARKLGEDPMSEAFF. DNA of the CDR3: TGCAGTGCTAGAAAATTGGGGGAAGACCCTATGAGTGAAGCTTTCTTT.

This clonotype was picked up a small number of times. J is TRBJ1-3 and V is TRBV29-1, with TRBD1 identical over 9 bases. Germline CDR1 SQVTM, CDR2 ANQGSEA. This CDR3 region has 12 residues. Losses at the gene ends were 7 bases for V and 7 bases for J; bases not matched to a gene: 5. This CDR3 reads CSAGQGRNTIYF. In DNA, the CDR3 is TGCAGCGCGGGACAGGGCCGGAACACCATATATTTT.

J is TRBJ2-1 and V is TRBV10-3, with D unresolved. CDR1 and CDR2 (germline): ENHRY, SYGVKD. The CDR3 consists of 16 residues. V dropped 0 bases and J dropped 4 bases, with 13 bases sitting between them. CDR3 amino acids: CAISESDTLTYNEQFF. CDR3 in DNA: TGTGCCATCAGTGAGTCAGACACCCTGACGTACAATGAGCAGTTCTTC.

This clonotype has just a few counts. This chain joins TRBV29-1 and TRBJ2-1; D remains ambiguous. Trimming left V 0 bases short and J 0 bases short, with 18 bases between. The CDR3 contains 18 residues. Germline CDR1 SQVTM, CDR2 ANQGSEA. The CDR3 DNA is TGCAGCGTTGAAGACCCCCGTTTGGGGATGAGCTCCTACAATGAGCAGTTCTTC. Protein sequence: CSVEDPRLGMSSYNEQFF.

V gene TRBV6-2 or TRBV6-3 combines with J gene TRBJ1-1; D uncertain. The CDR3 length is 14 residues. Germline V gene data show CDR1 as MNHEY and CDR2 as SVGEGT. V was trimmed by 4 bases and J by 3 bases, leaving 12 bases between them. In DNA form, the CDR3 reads TGTGCCAGCAGTTCTCCGGGTCCGGACACTGAAGCTTTCTTT. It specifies CASSSPGPDTEAFF.

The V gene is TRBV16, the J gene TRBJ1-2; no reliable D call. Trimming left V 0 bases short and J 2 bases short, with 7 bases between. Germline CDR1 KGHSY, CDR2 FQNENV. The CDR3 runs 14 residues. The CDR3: CASSQSRKNYGYTF. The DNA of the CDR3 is TGTGCCAGCAGCCAATCGCGGAAGAACTATGGCTACACCTTC. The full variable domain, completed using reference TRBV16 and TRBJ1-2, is GEEVAQTPKHLVRGEGQKAKLYCAPIKGHSYVFWYQQVLKNEFKFLISFQNENVFDETGMPKERFSAKCLPNSPCSLEIQATKLEDSAVYFCASSQSRKNYGYTFGSGTRLTVV.

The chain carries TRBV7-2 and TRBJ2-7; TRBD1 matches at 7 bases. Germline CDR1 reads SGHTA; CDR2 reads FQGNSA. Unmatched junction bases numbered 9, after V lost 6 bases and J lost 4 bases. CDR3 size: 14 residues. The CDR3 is CASSPRGGGYEQYF. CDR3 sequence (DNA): TGTGCCAGCAGTCCGCGAGGGGGCGGTTACGAGCAGTACTTC.

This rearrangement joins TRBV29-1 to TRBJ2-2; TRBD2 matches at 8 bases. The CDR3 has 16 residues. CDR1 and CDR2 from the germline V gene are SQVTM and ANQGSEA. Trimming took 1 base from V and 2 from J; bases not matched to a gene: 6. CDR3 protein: CSVEVGSGGNTGELFF. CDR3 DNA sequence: TGCAGCGTTGAAGTGGGAAGCGGGGGTAACACCGGGGAGCTGTTTTTT.

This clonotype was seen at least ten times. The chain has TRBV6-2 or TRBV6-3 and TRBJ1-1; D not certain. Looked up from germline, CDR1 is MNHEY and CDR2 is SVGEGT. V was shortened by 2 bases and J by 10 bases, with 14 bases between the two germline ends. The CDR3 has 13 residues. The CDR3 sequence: CASSYPMSGGAFF. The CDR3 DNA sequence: TGTGCCAGCAGTTACCCCATGTCGGGAGGAGCTTTCTTT.

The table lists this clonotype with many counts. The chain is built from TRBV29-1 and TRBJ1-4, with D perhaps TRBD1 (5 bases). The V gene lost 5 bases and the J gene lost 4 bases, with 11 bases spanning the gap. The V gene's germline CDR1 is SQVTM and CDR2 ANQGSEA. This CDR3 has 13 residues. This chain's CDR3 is CSVSPGRNEKLFF. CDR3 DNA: TGCAGCGTTTCTCCGGGACGTAATGAAAAACTGTTTTTT.